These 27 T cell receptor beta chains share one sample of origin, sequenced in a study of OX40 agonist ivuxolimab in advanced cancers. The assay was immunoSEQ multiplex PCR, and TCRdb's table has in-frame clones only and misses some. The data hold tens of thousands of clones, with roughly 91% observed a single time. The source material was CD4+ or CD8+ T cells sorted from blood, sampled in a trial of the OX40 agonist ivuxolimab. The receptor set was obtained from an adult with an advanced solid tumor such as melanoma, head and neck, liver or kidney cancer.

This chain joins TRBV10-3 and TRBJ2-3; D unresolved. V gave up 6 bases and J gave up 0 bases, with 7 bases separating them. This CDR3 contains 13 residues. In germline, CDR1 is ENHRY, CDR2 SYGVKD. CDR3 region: CAIRDVSTDTQYF. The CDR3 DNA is TGTGCCATCAGGGACGTGAGCACAGATACGCAGTATTTT.

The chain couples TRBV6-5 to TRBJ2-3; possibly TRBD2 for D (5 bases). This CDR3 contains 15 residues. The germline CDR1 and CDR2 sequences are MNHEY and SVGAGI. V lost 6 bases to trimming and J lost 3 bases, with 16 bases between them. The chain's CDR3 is CASSRLGSGTDTQYF. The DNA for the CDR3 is TGTGCCAGCAGCAGGCTGGGGTCGGGGACAGATACGCAGTATTTT.

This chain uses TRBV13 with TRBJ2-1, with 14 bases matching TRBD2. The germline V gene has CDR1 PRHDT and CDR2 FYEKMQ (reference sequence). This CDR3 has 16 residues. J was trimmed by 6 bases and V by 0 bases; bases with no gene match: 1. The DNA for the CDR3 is TGTGCCAGCAGCTTAGGGGGACTAGCGGGAGTCAATGAGCAGTTCTTC. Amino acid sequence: CASSLGGLAGVNEQFF.

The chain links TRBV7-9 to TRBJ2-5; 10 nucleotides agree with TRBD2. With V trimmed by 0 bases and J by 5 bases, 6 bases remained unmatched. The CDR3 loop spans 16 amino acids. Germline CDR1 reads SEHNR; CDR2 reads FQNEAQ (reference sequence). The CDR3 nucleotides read TGTGCCAGCAGCTTAGCGTCTAGCGGGAGATACGAGACCCAGTACTTC. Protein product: CASSLASSGRYETQYF.

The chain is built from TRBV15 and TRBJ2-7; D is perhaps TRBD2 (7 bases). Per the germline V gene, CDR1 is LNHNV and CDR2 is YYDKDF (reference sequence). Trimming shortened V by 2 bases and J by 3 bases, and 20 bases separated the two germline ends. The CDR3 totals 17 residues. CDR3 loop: CATSRRGRGGPIYEQYF. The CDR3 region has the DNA TGTGCCACCAGCAGAAGGGGGAGGGGTGGCCCCATCTACGAGCAGTACTTC.

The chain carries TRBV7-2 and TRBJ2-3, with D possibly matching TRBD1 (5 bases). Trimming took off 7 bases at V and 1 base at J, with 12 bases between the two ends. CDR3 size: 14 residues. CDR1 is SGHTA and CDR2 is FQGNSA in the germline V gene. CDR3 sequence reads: CASIDSTGTDTQYF. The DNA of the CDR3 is TGTGCCAGCATCGACAGCACCGGCACAGATACGCAGTATTTT. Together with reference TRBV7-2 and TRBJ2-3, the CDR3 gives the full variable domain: GAGVSQSPSNKVTEKGKDVELRCDPISGHTALYWYRQSLGQGLEFLIYFQGNSAPDKSGLPSDRFSAERTGGSVSTLTIQRTQQEDSAVYLCASIDSTGTDTQYFGPGTRLTVL.

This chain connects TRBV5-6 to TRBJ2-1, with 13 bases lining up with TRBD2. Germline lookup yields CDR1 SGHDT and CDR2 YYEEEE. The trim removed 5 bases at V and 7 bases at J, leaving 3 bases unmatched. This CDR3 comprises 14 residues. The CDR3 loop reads CASSRGLAGNEQFF. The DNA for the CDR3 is TGTGCCAGCAGTCGGGGACTAGCGGGAAATGAGCAGTTCTTC.

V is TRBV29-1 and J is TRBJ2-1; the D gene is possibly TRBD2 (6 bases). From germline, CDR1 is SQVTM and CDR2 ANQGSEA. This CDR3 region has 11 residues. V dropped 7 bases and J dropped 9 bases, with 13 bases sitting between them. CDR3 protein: CSGETSIEQFF. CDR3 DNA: TGCAGCGGCGAGACTAGTATTGAGCAGTTCTTC.

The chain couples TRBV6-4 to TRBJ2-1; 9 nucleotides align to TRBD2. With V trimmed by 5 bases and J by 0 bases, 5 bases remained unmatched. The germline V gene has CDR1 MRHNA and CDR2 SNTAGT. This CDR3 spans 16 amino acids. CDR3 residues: CASSRLAASSYNEQFF. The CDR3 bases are TGTGCCAGCAGTCGACTAGCGGCAAGCTCCTACAATGAGCAGTTCTTC.

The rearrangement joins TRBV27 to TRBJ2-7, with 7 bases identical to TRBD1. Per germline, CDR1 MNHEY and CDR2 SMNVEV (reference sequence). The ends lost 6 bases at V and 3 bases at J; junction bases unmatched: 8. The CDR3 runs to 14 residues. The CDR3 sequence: CASRPHDRDYEQYF. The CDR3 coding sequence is TGTGCCAGCAGACCGCATGACAGGGACTACGAGCAGTACTTC.

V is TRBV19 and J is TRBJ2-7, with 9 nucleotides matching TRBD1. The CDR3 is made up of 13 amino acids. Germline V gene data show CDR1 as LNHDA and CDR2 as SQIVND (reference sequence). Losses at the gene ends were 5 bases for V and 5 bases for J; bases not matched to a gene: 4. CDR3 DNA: TGTGCCAGTAGTGTTGGGACAGGGAACGAGCAGTACTTC. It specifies CASSVGTGNEQYF.

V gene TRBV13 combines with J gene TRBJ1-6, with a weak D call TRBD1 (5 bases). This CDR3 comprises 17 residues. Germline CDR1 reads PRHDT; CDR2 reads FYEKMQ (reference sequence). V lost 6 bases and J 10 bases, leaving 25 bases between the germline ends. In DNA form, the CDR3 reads TGTGCCAGCAGGGACGAAGCTACCGGGACTACAAAGTCACCCCTCCACTTT. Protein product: CASRDEATGTTKSPLHF.

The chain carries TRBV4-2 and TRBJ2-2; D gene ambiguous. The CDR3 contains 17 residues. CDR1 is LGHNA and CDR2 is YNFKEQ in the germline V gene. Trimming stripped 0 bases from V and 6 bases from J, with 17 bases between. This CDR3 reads CASSQDRFDAQSGELFF. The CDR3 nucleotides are TGTGCCAGCAGCCAAGATCGGTTCGACGCCCAATCCGGGGAGCTGTTTTTT.

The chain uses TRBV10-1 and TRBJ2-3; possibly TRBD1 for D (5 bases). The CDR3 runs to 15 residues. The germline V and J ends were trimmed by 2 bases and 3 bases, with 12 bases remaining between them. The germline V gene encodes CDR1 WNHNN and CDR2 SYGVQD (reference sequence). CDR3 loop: CASSEVLGPTDTQYF. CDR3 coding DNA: TGCGCCAGCAGTGAGGTTCTGGGGCCGACAGATACGCAGTATTTT.

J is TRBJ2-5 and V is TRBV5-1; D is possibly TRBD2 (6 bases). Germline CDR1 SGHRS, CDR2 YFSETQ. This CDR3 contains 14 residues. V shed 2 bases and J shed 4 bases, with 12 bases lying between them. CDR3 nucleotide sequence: TGCGCCAGCAGCTTCACGGCAGCGGGAGAGACCCAGTACTTC. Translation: CASSFTAAGETQYF.

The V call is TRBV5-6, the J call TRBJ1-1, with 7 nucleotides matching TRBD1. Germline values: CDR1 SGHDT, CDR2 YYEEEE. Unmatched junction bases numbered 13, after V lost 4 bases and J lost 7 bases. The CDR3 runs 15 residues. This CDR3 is CASSPQGLDHLEAFF. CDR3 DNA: TGTGCCAGCAGCCCACAGGGGCTGGATCATCTTGAAGCTTTCTTT.

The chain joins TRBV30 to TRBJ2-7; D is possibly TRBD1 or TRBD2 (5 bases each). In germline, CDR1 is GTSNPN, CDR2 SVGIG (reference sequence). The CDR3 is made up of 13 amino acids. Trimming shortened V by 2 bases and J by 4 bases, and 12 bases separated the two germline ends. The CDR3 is CAWSSPGRYEQYF. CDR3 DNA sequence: TGTGCCTGGAGTAGCCCGGGGCGTTACGAGCAGTACTTC.

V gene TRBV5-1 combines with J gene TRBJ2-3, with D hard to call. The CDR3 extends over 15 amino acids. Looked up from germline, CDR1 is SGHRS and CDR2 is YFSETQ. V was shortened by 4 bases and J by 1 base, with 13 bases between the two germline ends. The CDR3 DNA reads TGCGCCAGCAGCACAACCCCAACGGGCACAGATACGCAGTATTTT. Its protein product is CASSTTPTGTDTQYF.

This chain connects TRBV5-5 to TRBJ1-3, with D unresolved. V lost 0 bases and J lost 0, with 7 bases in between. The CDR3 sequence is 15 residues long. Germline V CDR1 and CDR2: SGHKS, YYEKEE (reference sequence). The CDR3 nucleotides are TGTGCCAGCAGCTTGGTAGGAAGCTCTGGAAACACCATATATTTT. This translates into CASSLVGSSGNTIYF.

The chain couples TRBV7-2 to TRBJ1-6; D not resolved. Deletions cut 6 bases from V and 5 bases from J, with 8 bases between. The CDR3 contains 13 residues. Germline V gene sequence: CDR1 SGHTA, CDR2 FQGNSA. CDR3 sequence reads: CASSSGDNSPLHF. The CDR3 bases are TGTGCCAGCAGTTCAGGAGATAATTCACCCCTCCACTTT.

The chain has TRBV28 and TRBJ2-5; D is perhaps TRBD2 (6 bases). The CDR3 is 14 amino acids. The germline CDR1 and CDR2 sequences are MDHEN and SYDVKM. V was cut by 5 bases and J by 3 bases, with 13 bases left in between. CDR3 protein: CASSPLGGEETQYF. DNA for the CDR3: TGTGCCAGCAGTCCCTTAGGCGGGGAAGAGACCCAGTACTTC.

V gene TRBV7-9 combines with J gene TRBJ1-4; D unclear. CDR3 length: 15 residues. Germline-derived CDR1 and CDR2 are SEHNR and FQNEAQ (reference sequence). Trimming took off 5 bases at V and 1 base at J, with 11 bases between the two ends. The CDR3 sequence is CASSSDGETNEKLFF. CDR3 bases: TGTGCCAGCAGCAGCGATGGAGAAACTAATGAAAAACTGTTTTTT.

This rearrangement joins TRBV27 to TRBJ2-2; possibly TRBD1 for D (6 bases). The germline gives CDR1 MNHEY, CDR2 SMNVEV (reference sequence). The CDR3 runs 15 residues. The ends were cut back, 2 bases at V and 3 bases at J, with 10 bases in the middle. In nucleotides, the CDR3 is TGTGCCAGCAGTTTACGTGGGGGCGACACCGGGGAGCTGTTTTTT. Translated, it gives CASSLRGGDTGELFF.

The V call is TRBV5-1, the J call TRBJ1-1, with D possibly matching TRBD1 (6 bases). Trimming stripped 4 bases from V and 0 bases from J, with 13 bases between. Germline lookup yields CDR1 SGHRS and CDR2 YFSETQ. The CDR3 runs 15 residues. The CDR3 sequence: CASSQWTAMNTEAFF. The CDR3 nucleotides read TGCGCCAGCAGCCAATGGACAGCTATGAACACTGAAGCTTTCTTT. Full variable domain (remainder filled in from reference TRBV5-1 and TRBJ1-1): KAGVTQTPRYLIKTRGQQVTLSCSPISGHRSVSWYQQTPGQGLQFLFEYFSETQRNKGNFPGRFSGRQFSNSRSEMNVSTLELGDSALYLCASSQWTAMNTEAFFGQGTRLTVV.

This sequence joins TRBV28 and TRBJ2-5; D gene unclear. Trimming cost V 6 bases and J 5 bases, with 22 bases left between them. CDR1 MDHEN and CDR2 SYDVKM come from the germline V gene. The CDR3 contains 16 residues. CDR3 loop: CASSHGSQSLGETQYF. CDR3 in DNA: TGTGCCAGCAGCCACGGGTCGCAGAGTCTCGGGGAGACCCAGTACTTC.

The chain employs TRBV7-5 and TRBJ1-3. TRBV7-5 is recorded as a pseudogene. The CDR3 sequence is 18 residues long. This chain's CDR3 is CVRSLLPGNEASGNTIYF. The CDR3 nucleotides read TGTGTCAGAAGCCTTCTTCCGGGGAATGAAGCTTCTGGAAACACCATATATTTT.

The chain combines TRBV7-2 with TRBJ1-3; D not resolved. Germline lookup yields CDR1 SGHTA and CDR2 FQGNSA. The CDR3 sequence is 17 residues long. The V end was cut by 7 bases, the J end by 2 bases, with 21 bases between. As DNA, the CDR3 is TGTGCCAGCAATCCCACCGTCGGCGTGCCGGCTGGAAACACCATATATTTT. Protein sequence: CASNPTVGVPAGNTIYF.